This TCR beta chain was retrieved from a study of chemoradiotherapy in HPV16-positive cancers. Study results and limitations: Better recurrence-free survival went with HPV-responsive T-cell expansion in HPV16-positive patients.

Concerning this clone: The antigen is unknown.

Clones were sequenced by immunoSEQ multiplex PCR, and TCRdb holds only the in-frame ones, with some missing. The sample lists about 25,000 clones, around 94% occurring once. The junction had 2 bases not matched to a gene; V was cut back by 0 bases and J by 2 bases. CDR1 is SGHRS, CDR2 YFSETQ, per germline. This CDR3 is built from 15 residues. The V call is TRBV5-1, the J call TRBJ2-3, with TRBD2 matching 8 bases. The sample in question was blood, obtained from a patient who underwent chemoradiotherapy. The source of this sequence is a human donor with HPV-associated anogenital cancer. The CDR3 sequence is CASSLGLAFTDTQYF. The CDR3 nucleotides are TGCGCCAGCAGCTTGGGACTAGCGTTCACAGATACGCAGTATTTT.